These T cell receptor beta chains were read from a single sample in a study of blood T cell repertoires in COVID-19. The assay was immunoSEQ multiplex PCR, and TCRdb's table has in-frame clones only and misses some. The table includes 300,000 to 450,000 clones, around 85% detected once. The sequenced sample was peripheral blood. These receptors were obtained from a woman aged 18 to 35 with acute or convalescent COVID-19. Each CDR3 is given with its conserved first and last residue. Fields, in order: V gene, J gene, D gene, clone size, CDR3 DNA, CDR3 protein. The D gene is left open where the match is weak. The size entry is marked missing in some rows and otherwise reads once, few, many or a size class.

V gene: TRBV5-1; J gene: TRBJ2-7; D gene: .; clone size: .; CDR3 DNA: TGCGCCAGCAGCTCGGAGTCCGGTTTTGAGTACTTC; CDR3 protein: CASSSESGFEYF
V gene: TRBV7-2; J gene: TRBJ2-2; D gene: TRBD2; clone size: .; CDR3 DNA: TGTGCCAGCAGCCTACTAGCGGGGGAGACCGGGGAGCTGTTTTTT; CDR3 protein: CASSLLAGETGELFF
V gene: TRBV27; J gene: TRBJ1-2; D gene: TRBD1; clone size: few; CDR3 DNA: TGTGCCAGCAGCCGGGGGACAGGGGTGAGCTATGGCTACACCTTC; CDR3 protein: CASSRGTGVSYGYTF
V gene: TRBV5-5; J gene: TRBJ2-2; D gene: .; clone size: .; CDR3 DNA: TGTGCCAGCAGCTTGCCAGGACAGAGGAACACCGGGGAGCTGTTTTTT; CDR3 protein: CASSLPGQRNTGELFF
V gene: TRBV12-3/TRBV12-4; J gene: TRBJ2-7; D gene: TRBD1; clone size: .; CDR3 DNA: TGTGCCAGCAGTCAAGACAGGGAAGGCGAGCAGTACTTC; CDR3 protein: CASSQDREGEQYF
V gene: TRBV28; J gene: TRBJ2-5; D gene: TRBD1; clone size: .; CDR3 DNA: TGTGCCAGCAGTTCACACGACAGGGGGCGTGAGACCCAGTACTTC; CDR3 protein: CASSSHDRGRETQYF
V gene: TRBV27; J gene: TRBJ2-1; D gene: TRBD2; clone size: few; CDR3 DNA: TGTGCCAGCAGTTTATCGGGGACTAGCGGATACAATGAGCAGTTCTTC; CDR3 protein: CASSLSGTSGYNEQFF
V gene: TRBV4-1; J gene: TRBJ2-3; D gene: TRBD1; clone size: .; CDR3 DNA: TGCGCCAGCAGCCAGACAGGGGTTTGGACAGATACGCAGTATTTT; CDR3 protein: CASSQTGVWTDTQYF
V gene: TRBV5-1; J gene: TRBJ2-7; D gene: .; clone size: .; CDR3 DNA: TGCGCCAGCAGCTTTTCCACAGAAGCTTACGAGCAGTACTTC; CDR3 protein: CASSFSTEAYEQYF
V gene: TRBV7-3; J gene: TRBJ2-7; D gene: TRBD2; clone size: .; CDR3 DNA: TGTGCCAGCAGCTCCGGACTAGCGGGAGAAGGGACCCATTACGAGCAGTACTTC; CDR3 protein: CASSSGLAGEGTHYEQYF
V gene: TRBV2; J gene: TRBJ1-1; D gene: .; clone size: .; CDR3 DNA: TGTGCCAGCAGTGAAGCGCTTGGGCAGTTCACAGCGGGGGCTGAAGCTTTCTTT; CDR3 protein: CASSEALGQFTAGAEAFF
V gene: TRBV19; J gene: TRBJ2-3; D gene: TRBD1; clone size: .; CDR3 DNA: TGTGCCAGTAGTATGGGGTCAGGGGGCATTTCAGATACGCAGTATTTT; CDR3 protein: CASSMGSGGISDTQYF
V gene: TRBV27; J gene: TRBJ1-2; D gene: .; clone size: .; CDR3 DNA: TGTGCCAGCAGCCTTACCCCACGACAGGCGACTAACTATGGCTACACCTTC; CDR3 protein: CASSLTPRQATNYGYTF
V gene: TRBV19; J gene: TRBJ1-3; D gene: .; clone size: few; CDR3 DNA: TGTGCCAGTAGTATGAAGACATTCGTCTCTGGAAACACCATATATTTT; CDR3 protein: CASSMKTFVSGNTIYF
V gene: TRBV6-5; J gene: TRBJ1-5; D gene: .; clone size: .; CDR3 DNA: TGTGCCAGCAGTTACTCCAGGGGCAATCAGCCCCAGCATTTT; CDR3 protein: CASSYSRGNQPQHF
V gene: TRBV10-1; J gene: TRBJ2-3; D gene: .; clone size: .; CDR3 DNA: TGCGCCAGCAGTCTCAGCACAGATACGCAGTATTTT; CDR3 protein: CASSLSTDTQYF
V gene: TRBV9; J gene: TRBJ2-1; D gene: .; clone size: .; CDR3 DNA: TGTGCCAGCAGCGGAGCGGGTGGGGGTGAGCAGTTCTTC; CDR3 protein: CASSGAGGGEQFF
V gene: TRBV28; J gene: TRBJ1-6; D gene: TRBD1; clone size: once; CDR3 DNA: TGTGCCAGTTGCGGGGGGACAGGGAGAAATTCACCCCTCCACTTT; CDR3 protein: CASCGGTGRNSPLHF
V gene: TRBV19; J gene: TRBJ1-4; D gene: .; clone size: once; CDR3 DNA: TGTGCCAGTAGTATAATCGGACAGACTAATGAAAAACTGTTTTTT; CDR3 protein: CASSIIGQTNEKLFF
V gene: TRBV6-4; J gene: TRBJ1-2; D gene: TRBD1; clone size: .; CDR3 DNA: TGTGCCAGCAGTGACTCGCAAACAGGGGAAGAGACTAACTATGGCTACACCTTC; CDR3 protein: CASSDSQTGEETNYGYTF
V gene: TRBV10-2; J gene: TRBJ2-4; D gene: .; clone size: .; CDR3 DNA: TGCGCCAGCAGTGTGTCTCCAGGACAGACCAAAAACATTCAGTACTTC; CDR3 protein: CASSVSPGQTKNIQYF
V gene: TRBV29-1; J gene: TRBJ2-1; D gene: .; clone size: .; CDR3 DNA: TGCAGCCACGACTCCCTGAGGTACAATGAGCAGTTCTTC; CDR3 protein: CSHDSLRYNEQFF
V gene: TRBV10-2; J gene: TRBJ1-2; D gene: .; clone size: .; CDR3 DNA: TGCGCCAGCAGTGAGCGGGGGAAAGACTATGGCTACACCTTC; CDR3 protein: CASSERGKDYGYTF
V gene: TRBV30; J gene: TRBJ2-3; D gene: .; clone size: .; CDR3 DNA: TGTGCCTGGAGTCGGGGGGCCCCAGATACGCAGTATTTT; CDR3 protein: CAWSRGAPDTQYF
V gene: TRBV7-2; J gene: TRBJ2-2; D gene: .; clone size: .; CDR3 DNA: TGTGCCAGCAGCCTGCCGAGGCGTGGCACCGGGGAGCTGTTTTTT; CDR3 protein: CASSLPRRGTGELFF
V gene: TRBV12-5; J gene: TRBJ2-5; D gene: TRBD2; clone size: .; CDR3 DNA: TGTGCTAGTGCCCCCCAAGCGGGAGGGACGGAGACCCAGTACTTC; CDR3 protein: CASAPQAGGTETQYF
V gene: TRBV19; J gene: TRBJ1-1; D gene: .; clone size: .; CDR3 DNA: TGTGCCAGTAGTATAGCAGGGACTGAAGCTTTCTTT; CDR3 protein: CASSIAGTEAFF
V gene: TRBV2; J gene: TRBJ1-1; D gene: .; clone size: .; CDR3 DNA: TGTGCCAGCAGAATCCGAGGGAGCGGGTCTGAAGCTTTCTTT; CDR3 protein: CASRIRGSGSEAFF
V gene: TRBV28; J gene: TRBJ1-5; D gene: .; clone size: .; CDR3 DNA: TGTGCCAGCAGTTTATGGCAGAATAGCAATCAGCCCCAGCATTTT; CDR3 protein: CASSLWQNSNQPQHF
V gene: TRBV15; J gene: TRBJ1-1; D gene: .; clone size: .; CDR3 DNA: TGTGCCACGACCCCACAGGAGAACACTGAAGCTTTCTTT; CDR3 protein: CATTPQENTEAFF
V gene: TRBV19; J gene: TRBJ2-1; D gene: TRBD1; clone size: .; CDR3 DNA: TGTGCCAGTAGTACCCGACAGGGGGCGCATCGGGCTCAATACAATGAGCAGTTCTTC; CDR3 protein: CASSTRQGAHRAQYNEQFF
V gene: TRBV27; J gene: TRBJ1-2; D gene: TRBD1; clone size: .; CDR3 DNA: TGTGCCAGCAGTTTATTTGTAGTGGACAGGGTTTCTCCGGGCGGCTACACCTTC; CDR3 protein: CASSLFVVDRVSPGGYTF
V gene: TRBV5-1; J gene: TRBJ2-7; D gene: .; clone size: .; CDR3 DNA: TGCGCCAGCAGCGAGGCGGTAACGGCCGAGCAGTACTTC; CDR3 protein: CASSEAVTAEQYF
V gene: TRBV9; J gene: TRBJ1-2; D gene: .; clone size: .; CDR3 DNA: TGTGCCAGCAGCGTAGAGTGGGAGCAGCCTACTTTC; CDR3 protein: CASSVEWEQPTF
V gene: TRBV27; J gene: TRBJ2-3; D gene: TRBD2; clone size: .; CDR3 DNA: TGTGCCAGCAGTAGGCTAGCGGGCCACACAGATACGCAGTATTTT; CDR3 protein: CASSRLAGHTDTQYF
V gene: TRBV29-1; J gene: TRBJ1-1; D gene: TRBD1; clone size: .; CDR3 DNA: TGCAGCGGGGACAGGGGGCTTAACACTGAAGCTTTCTTT; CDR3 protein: CSGDRGLNTEAFF
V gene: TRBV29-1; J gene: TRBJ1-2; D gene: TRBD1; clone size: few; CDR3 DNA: TGCAGCGTCGCGGGACAGGGCCTCTATGGCTACACCTTC; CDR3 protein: CSVAGQGLYGYTF
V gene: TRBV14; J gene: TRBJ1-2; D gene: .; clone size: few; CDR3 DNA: TGTGCCAGCAGACAGGGCTATGGCTACACCTTC; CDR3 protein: CASRQGYGYTF